What follows are 25 T cell receptor beta chains derived from one specimen sequenced in a study of CD8+CD57+ T cells in acquired aplastic anemia (dated by TCRdb to the late 2010s). The instrument was an Illumina HiSeq 2000. Genomic DNA served as template for TCR beta VDJ combination and CDR3 sequence profiling. TCRdb itself trimmed the public reads at Q25 with fastp, ran MiXCR and retained productive beta chains. Each entry merges the rows of one CDR3 protein and shows their most common DNA and genes. For this sample the table gives hundreds of thousands of distinct CDR3 sequences, of which roughly 68% were detected only once. The top ten constitute 4% of the sample. Specimen: sorted CD4+, CD8+, or CD8+CD57+ T cells (not recorded which) from PBMCs. These receptors were collected from a human donor in good health, serving as a control.

Note on this clonotype: The germline gene is not matched at one end of the junction; a read error may be the cause. The V and J genes are TRBV5-1 and TRBJ1-2, with a possible D match to TRBD1 (5 bases). CDR1 is SGHRS and CDR2 is YFSETQ in the germline V gene. CDR3 length equals 14 residues. This CDR3 reads CASSAGRAGGGYTF. CDR3 in DNA: TGTGCCAGCAGCGCGGGACGAGCGGGGGGTGGCTACACCTTC.

As for this clonotype: Mismatch with germline at one junction end may stem from a read error. The chain links TRBV7-2 to TRBJ2-7; no clear D. The CDR3 totals 14 residues. Germline-derived CDR1 and CDR2 are SGHTA and FQGNSA. The CDR3 is CASSFSYEQYLRPF. The CDR3 nucleotides read TGTGCCAGCAGCTTCTCCTACGAGCAGTACTTGCGGCCGTTC.

As concerns this clonotype: The germline gene is not matched at one end of the junction; a read error may be the cause. J is TRBJ2-2 and V is TRBV7-6; D is unresolved. CDR1 SGHVS and CDR2 FNYEAQ come from the germline V gene. The CDR3 has 15 amino acids. The CDR3 region is CASSVIVANYEQYFF. CDR3 DNA: TGTGCCAGCAGTGTCATAGTCGCGAACTACGAGCAGTACTTTTTC.

The rearrangement links TRBV5-6 to TRBJ2-7, with D possibly matching TRBD2 (5 bases). The CDR3 has 12 amino acids. Germline lookup yields CDR1 SGHDT and CDR2 YYEEEE. Between the trimmed V and J ends, which lost 0 bases and 12 bases, there was a span of 13 bases. The CDR3 here is CASSLAPLARYF. The CDR3 DNA sequence: TGTGCCAGCAGCTTGGCCCCCCTAGCAAGGTACTTC.

Notes on this clonotype: An end of the junction does not agree with germline; a read error may underlie this. This chain links TRBV11-2 with TRBJ2-7, with D possibly being TRBD1 (5 bases). The CDR3 has 13 amino acids. Germline lookup yields CDR1 SGHAT and CDR2 FQNNGV. The CDR3 DNA sequence: TGTGCCTGCAGCTTAGACAGCTCCTACGAGCAGTACTTC. Translation: CACSLDSSYEQYF.

About this clonotype itself: One end of the junction varies from germline; a read error may be responsible. The chain recombines TRBV5-5 with TRBJ1-2; D not resolved. The CDR3 contains 13 residues. Per germline, CDR1 SGHKS and CDR2 YYEKEE (reference sequence). The DNA of the CDR3 is TGTGTCAGCAGCTTTCCGAGACTCTATGGCTACACCTTC. It is translated as CVSSFPRLYGYTF.

This clonotype was seen ten or more times. This sequence joins TRBV19 and TRBJ1-3; 10 positions agree with TRBD1. Germline V lookup: CDR1 LNHDA, CDR2 SQIVND (reference sequence). Trimming removed 8 bases from V and 2 bases from J; junction bases left unmatched: 6. The CDR3 consists of 15 residues. In DNA, the CDR3 is TGTGCCAGTCGGGACAGGGGTTTGCCTGGAAACACCATATATTTT. Protein product: CASRDRGLPGNTIYF.

The rearrangement uses TRBV19 and TRBJ1-5; 8 nucleotides align to TRBD1. CDR3 size: 17 residues. Germline V gene data show CDR1 as LNHDA and CDR2 as SQIVND (reference sequence). J gave up 0 bases and V 7 bases, and 11 bases lay outside the gene matches. The CDR3 sequence: CASKVGDRKNSNQPQHF. In DNA, the CDR3 is TGTGCCAGTAAGGTTGGGGACAGGAAGAATAGCAATCAGCCCCAGCATTTT.

The chain is built from TRBV12-3 or TRBV12-4 and TRBJ1-4, with D possibly TRBD1 on 6 matching bases. V was shortened by 6 bases and J by 4 bases, with 15 bases between the two germline ends. The CDR3 has 15 residues. The CDR3 DNA reads as TGTGCCAGCAGCCACGGGGACACCTTTAATGAAAAACTGTTTTTT. As protein: CASSHGDTFNEKLFF.

A word on this clonotype: At one boundary the junction diverges from the germline segment, which might be a read error. V usage is TRBV7-9 and J usage is TRBJ1-1; D uncertain. The V gene's germline CDR1 is SEHNR and CDR2 FQNEAQ (reference sequence). This CDR3 has 14 residues. The CDR3 reads CASSLEFSLPKSFF. DNA of the CDR3: TGTGCCAGCAGCTTAGAGTTCTCTTTGCCCAAGAGCTTTTTT.

This chain connects TRBV5-4 to TRBJ2-7; the D gene is possibly TRBD2 (5 bases). Looked up from germline, CDR1 is SGHNT and CDR2 is YYREEE (reference sequence). This CDR3 contains 12 residues. V was trimmed by 0 bases and J by 7 bases, leaving 8 bases between them. The CDR3 DNA reads TGTGCCAGCAGCTTGGACCGGAGGGAGCAGTACTTC. It translates to CASSLDRREQYF.

The chain links TRBV7-3 to TRBJ1-6; D not resolved. The CDR3 contains 14 residues. Trimming removed 5 bases at V and 18 bases at J, with 23 bases between. Germline-derived CDR1 and CDR2 are SGHTA and FQGTGA. CDR3 nucleotides: TGTGCCAGCAGCACCCGGGGAGAGAATTCACCGACCCACTTT. Protein: CASSTRGENSPTHF.

With respect to this clonotype: Without the conserved terminal phenylalanine or tryptophan, this CDR3 likely stems from a read error. The limits of the CDR3 on the DNA are not certain, so only TCRdb's listed CDR3 is given. The chain joins TRBV15 to TRBJ1-6; no DNA check was done on the table's D call, TRBD1. Germline CDR1 and CDR2: LNHNV and YYDKDF (reference sequence). The CDR3 is made up of 14 amino acids, end residues included. The CDR3 loop reads CATSADRGHRQPHY.

Worth noting for this clonotype: The conserved closing phenylalanine or tryptophan is absent in this CDR3, likely reflecting a read error. The chain is built from TRBV24-1 and TRBJ1-6; D is ambiguous. The length of the CDR3 is 15 residues. Germline CDR1 and CDR2: KGHDR and SFDVKD. The CDR3 here is CATRREESHNSPLHS. The CDR3 nucleotides are TGTGCCACCAGAAGAGAGGAGTCTCATAATTCACCACTCCACTCT.

This rearrangement joins TRBV7-2 to TRBJ2-2; D might be TRBD2 (5 bases). The CDR3 runs 16 residues. Germline values: CDR1 SGHTA, CDR2 FQGNSA. V lost 5 bases and J 14 bases, leaving 27 bases between the germline ends. CDR3 sequence (DNA): TGTGCCAGCAGCCGAGATAGTGACGGGGAGCAGTACTTCCTGTTTTTT. Translating gives CASSRDSDGEQYFLFF. Using reference TRBV7-2 and TRBJ2-2 for the parts outside the CDR3, the full variable domain is GAGVSQSPSNKVTEKGKDVELRCDPISGHTALYWYRQSLGQGLEFLIYFQGNSAPDKSGLPSDRFSAERTGGSVSTLTIQRTQQEDSAVYLCASSRDSDGEQYFLFFGEGSRLTVL.

The chain joins TRBV7-2 to TRBJ1-5; unclear D gene. Trimming removed 4 bases from V and 7 bases from J, with 17 bases in between. The CDR3 is made up of 15 amino acids. Germline V lookup: CDR1 SGHTA, CDR2 FQGNSA. CDR3 sequence reads: CASSSPGIGGQPQHF. CDR3 coding DNA: TGTGCCAGCAGCTCGCCTGGCATCGGTGGGCAGCCCCAGCATTTT.

The chain employs TRBV15 and TRBJ2-7, with D possibly TRBD1 on 6 matching bases. Trimming stripped 0 bases from V and 2 bases from J, with 14 bases between. Germline assignment: CDR1 LNHNV and CDR2 YYDKDF (reference sequence). The CDR3 loop spans 16 amino acids. The CDR3 bases are TGTGCCACCAGCAGAGATACGGACAGCAGGGCCTACGAGCAGTACTTC. This encodes CATSRDTDSRAYEQYF. The full variable domain, rest sourced from reference TRBV15 and TRBJ2-7, is DAMVIQNPRYQVTQFGKPVTLSCSQTLNHNVMYWYQQKSSQAPKLLFHYYDKDFNNEADTPDNFQSRRPNTSFCFLDIRSPGLGDTAMYLCATSRDTDSRAYEQYFGPGTRLTVT.

As for this clonotype: Since the CDR3 does not end with the conserved phenylalanine or tryptophan, this likely comes from a read error. No DNA is shown, since the ends of the CDR3 on it are uncertain; the CDR3 is the one TCRdb lists. J is TRBJ1-2 and V is TRBV7-3. Germline V gene lookup returns CDR1 SGHTA and CDR2 FQGTGA. The CDR3 is 14 residues long, ends included. The CDR3 sequence: CASSLYVGYEQYFV.

As to this clonotype: No conserved phenylalanine or tryptophan ends this CDR3, so it is likely a read error. The gene calls are TRBV5-1 and TRBJ2-3; TRBD1 agrees at 12 bases. Germline CDR1 reads SGHRS; CDR2 reads YFSETQ. The CDR3 length is 18 residues. CDR3 DNA: TGTGCCAGCAGCCCAGCGCTGGGGACAGGGGGCAGGACAGATACGCAGTATTCT. Translating gives CASSPALGTGGRTDTQYS.

The chain is built from TRBV11-2 and TRBJ1-6, with D perhaps TRBD1 (5 bases). Per germline, CDR1 SGHAT and CDR2 FQNNGV. The CDR3 has 16 residues. Trimming took 5 bases from V and 11 from J, leaving 22 bases between them. CDR3: CASSQGRAGVAAPLHF. The CDR3 coding sequence is TGTGCCAGCAGCCAAGGACGAGCGGGGGTTGCGGCACCCCTCCACTTT.

About this clonotype itself: The limits of the CDR3 on the DNA are not certain, so only TCRdb's listed CDR3 is given. The chain carries TRBV12-3 or TRBV12-4 and TRBJ1-2; TRBD1, the table's D call, was not compared with the DNA. The CDR3 sequence runs 23 residues, both termini included. The CDR3: CASSFYICSARALDRGSDYGYTF.

In the case of this clonotype: At one end the junction does not follow the germline gene, possibly because of a read error. The V call is TRBV7-2, the J call TRBJ2-5; D is undetermined. The CDR3 has 13 amino acids. The V gene's germline CDR1 is SGHTA and CDR2 FQGNSA. CDR3 in amino acids: CASSLAAAENTFF. The DNA for the CDR3 is TGTGCCAGCAGCTTGGCCGCTGCAGAGAATACGTTTTTC.

To note about this clonotype: An end of the junction does not agree with germline; a read error may underlie this. The chain employs TRBV30 and TRBJ1-6; TRBD1 is a possible D gene (6 bases). Germline values: CDR1 GTSNPN, CDR2 SVGIG (reference sequence). The CDR3 totals 12 residues. The CDR3 sequence is CARSEGGSPLHF. The CDR3 DNA follows: TGTGCCAGGAGTGAAGGGGGATCACCCCTCCACTTT.

As DNA, the CDR3 is TGTGCCAGCGGAGACAGGGTCGGTTCACCCCTCCACTTT. This codes for CASGDRVGSPLHF. The chain joins TRBV7-8 to TRBJ1-6; 7 bases fit TRBD1. The germline gives CDR1 SGHVS, CDR2 FQNEAQ. V shed 8 bases, J shed 9 bases, and the junction held 7 bases outside the gene matches. CDR3 length: 13 residues.

Concerning this clonotype itself: It is unclear where the CDR3 begins or ends on the DNA, so no DNA is shown, and the CDR3 is as TCRdb lists it. The chain is built from TRBV7-2 and TRBJ2-7. From its first to its last residue, the CDR3 has 14 amino acids. Germline assignment: CDR1 SGHTA and CDR2 FQGNSA. This CDR3 reads CASSRVTDEQFFGF.